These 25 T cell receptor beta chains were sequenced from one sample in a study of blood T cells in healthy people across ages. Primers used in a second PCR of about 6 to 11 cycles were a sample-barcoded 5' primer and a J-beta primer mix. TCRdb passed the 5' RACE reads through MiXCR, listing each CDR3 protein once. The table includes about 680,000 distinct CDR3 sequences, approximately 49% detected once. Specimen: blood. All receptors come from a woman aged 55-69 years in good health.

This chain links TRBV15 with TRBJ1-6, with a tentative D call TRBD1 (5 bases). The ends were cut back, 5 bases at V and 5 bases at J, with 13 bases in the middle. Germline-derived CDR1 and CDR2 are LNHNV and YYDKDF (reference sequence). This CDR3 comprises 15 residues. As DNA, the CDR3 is TGTGCCACCAGCCCAGGGCCAAGCAATAATTCACCCCTCCACTTT. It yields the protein CATSPGPSNNSPLHF.

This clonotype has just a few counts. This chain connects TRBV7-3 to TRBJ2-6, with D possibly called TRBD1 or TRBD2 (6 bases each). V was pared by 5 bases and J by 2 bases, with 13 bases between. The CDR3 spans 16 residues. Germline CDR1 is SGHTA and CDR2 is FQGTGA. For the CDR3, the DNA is TGTGCCAGCAGCCTAGTGGGGGGCGCTGGGGCCAACGTCCTGACTTTC. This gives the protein CASSLVGGAGANVLTF.

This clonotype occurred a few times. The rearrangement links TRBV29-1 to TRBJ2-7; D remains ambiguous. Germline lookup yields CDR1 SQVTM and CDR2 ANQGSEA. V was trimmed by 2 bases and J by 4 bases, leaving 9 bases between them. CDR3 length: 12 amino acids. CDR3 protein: CSVESSAYEQYF. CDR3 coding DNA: TGCAGCGTTGAATCTTCAGCTTACGAGCAGTACTTC.

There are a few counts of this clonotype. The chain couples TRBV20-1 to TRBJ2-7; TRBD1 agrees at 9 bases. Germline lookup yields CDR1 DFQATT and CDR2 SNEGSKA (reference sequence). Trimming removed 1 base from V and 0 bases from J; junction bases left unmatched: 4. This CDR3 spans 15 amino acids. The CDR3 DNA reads TGCAGTGCTAGAGCTCCGGGACAGGGCTCCTACGAGCAGTACTTC. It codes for CSARAPGQGSYEQYF.

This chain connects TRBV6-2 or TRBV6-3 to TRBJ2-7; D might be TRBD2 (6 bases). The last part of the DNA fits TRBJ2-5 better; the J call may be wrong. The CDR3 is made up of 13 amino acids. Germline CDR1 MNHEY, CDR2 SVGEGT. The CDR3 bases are TGTGCCAGCATCCAGGGACTCACTGAGACCCAGTACTTC. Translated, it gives CASIQGLTETQYF.

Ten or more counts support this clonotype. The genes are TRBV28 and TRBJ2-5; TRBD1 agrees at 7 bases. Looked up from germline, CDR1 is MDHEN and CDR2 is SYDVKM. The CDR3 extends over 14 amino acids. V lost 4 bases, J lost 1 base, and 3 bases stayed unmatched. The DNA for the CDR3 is TGTGCCAGCAGTTCGGGACAGATCCAAGAGACCCAGTACTTC. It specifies CASSSGQIQETQYF.

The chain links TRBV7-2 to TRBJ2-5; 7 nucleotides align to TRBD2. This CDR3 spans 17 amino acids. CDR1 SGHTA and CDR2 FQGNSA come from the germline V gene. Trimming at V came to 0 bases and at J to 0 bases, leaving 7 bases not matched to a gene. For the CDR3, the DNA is TGTGCCAGCAGCTTAGCTAGTCCAGCGGGATACCAAGAGACCCAGTACTTC. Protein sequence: CASSLASPAGYQETQYF. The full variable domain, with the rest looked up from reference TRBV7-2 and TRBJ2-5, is GAGVSQSPSNKVTEKGKDVELRCDPISGHTALYWYRQSLGQGLEFLIYFQGNSAPDKSGLPSDRFSAERTGGSVSTLTIQRTQQEDSAVYLCASSLASPAGYQETQYFGPGTRLLVL.

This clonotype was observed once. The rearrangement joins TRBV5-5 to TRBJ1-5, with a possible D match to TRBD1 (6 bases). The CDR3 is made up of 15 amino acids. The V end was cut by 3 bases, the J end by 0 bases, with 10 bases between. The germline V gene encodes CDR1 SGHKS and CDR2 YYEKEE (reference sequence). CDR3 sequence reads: CASSSTGSSNQPQHF. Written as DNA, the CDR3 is TGTGCCAGCAGCTCGACAGGATCTAGCAATCAGCCCCAGCATTTT.

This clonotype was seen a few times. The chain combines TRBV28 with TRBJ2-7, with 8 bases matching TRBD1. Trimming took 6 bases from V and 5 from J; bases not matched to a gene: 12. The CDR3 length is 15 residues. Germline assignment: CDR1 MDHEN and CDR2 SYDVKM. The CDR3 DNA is TGTGCCAGCAGCCGGACAGGGCTTGTTTTCGACGAGCAGTACTTC. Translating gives CASSRTGLVFDEQYF.

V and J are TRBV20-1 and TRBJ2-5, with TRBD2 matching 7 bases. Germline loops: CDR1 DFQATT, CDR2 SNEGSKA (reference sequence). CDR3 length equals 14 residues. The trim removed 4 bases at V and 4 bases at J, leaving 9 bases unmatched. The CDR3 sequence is CSANQAGVGETQYF. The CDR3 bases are TGCAGTGCTAACCAGGCGGGAGTGGGAGAGACCCAGTACTTC.

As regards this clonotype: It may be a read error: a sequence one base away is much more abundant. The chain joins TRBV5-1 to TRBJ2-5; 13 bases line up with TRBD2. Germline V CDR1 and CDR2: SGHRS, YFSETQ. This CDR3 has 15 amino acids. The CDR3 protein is CANSLGLAGVEEQYF. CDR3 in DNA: TGCGCCAACAGCCTTGGACTAGCGGGAGTAGAAGAGCAGTACTTC.

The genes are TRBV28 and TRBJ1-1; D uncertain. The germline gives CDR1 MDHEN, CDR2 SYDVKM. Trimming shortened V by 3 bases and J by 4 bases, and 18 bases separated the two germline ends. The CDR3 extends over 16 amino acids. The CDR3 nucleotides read TGTGCCAGCAGTTTGTGGTCGGTCCTAGCCCCCACTGAAGCTTTCTTT. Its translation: CASSLWSVLAPTEAFF. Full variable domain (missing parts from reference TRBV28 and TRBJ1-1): DVKVTQSSRYLVKRTGEKVFLECVQDMDHENMFWYRQDPGLGLRLIYFSYDVKMKEKGDIPEGYSVSREKKERFSLILESASTNQTSMYLCASSLWSVLAPTEAFFGQGTRLTVV.

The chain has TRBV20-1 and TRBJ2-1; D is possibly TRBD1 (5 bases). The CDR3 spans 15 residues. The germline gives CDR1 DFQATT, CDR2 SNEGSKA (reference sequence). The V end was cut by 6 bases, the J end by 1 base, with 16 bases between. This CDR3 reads CSALDRRQSYNEQFF. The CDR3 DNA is TGCAGTGCCCTGGACCGTCGACAGTCCTACAATGAGCAGTTCTTC.

CDR3 loop: CASSQEVAVVLNTGELFF. CDR3 nucleotide sequence: TGTGCCAGCAGCCAAGAAGTGGCGGTCGTACTGAACACCGGGGAGCTGTTTTTT. The chain employs TRBV4-2 and TRBJ2-2; no firm D call. The CDR3 has 18 amino acids. CDR1 is LGHNA and CDR2 is YNFKEQ in the germline V gene. V was shortened by 0 bases and J by 1 base, with 15 bases between the two germline ends.

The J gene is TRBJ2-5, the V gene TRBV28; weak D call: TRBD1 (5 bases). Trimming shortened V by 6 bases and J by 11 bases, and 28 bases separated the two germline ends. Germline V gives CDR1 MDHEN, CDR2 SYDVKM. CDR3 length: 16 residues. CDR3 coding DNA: TGTGCCAGCAGCTCGGGTGGGGCGCCCAGAGAGAATGAGCAGTACTTC. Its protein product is CASSSGGAPRENEQYF.

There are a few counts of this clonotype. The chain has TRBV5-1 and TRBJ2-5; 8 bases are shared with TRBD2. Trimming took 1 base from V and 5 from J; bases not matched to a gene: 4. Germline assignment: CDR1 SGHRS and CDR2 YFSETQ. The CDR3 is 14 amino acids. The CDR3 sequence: CASSLTTSEETQYF. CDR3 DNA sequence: TGCGCCAGCAGCTTGACGACTAGCGAGGAGACCCAGTACTTC.

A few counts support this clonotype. The CDR3 nucleotides are TGCGCCAGCAGCTTGGCCGGGCAGGCGGGAGATACGCAGTATTTT. Residues: CASSLAGQAGDTQYF. V is TRBV5-1 and J is TRBJ2-3, with D perhaps matching TRBD2 (5 bases). Germline V gives CDR1 SGHRS, CDR2 YFSETQ. The CDR3 length is 15 residues. The germline V and J ends were trimmed by 0 bases and 5 bases, with 13 bases remaining between them.

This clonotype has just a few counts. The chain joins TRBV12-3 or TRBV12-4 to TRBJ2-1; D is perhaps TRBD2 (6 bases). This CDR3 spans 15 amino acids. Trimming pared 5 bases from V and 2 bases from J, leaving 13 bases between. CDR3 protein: CASSPTSKPYNEQFF. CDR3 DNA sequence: TGTGCCAGCAGTCCTACTAGCAAGCCCTACAATGAGCAGTTCTTC.

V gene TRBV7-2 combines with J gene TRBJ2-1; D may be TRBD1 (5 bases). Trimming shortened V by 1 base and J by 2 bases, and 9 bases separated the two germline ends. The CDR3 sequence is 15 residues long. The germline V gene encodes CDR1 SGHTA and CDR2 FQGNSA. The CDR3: CASSLGQPAYNEQFF. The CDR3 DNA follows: TGTGCCAGCAGCTTAGGACAGCCCGCCTACAATGAGCAGTTCTTC.

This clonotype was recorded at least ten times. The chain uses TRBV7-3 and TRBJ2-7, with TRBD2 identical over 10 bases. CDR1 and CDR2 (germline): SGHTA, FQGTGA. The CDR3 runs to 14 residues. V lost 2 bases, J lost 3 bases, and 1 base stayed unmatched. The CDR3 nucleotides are TGTGCCAGCAGCTTACTAGCGGGAGACTACGAGCAGTACTTC. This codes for CASSLLAGDYEQYF. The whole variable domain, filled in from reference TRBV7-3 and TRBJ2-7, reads GAGVSQTPSNKVTEKGKYVELRCDPISGHTALYWYRQSLGQGPEFLIYFQGTGAADDSGLPNDRFFAVRPEGSVSTLKIQRTERGDSAVYLCASSLLAGDYEQYFGPGTRLTVT.

As DNA, the CDR3 is TGTGCCAGCTCACAGCAGCGGGACACCTATAATTCACCCCTCCACTTT. Protein: CASSQQRDTYNSPLHF. V gene TRBV18 combines with J gene TRBJ1-6, with a tentative D call TRBD1 (6 bases). This CDR3 is 16 amino acids long. CDR1 KGHSH and CDR2 LQKENI come from the germline V gene. The V gene lost 4 bases and the J gene lost 2 bases, with 12 bases spanning the gap.

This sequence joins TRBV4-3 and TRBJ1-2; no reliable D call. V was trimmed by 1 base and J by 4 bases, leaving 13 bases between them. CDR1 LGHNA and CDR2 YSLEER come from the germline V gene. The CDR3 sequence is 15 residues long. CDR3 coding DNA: TGCGCCAGCAGCCAAGTTGAATCAGGACTCTATGGCTACACCTTC. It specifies CASSQVESGLYGYTF.

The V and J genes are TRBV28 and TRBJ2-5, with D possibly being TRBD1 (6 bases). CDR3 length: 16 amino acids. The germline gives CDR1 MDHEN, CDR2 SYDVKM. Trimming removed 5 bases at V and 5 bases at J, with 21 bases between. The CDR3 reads CASSRTVQGRRETQYF. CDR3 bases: TGTGCCAGCAGTCGGACCGTACAGGGCCGTCGGGAGACCCAGTACTTC.

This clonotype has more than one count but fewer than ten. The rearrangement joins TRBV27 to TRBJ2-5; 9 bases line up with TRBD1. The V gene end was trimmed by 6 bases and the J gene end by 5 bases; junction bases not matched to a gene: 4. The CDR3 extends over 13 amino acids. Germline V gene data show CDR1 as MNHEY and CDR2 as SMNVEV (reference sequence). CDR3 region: CASRGTGLETQYF. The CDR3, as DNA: TGTGCCAGCAGAGGGACAGGGTTGGAGACCCAGTACTTC.

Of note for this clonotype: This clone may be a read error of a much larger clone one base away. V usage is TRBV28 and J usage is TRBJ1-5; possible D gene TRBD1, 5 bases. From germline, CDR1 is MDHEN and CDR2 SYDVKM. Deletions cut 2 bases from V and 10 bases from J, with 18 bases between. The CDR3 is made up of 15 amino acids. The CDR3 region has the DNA TGTGCCAGCAGTTTAGGGTCAGGGTTCCGTCGACCCCAGCATTTT. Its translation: CASSLGSGFRRPQHF.